This section outlines one T cell receptor (beta chain) sequence together with its context. Its antigen is not known. This table comes from immunoSEQ multiplex PCR, and its TCRdb copy is limited to in-frame clones, with some not included. The top ten clones hold roughly 10% of a sample with 100,000 to 150,000 clones, about 87% of them seen once. The data originate from a study of T cell responses to AZD1222 COVID-19 vaccine. Whole-study context: Second-dose recipients at about 4 or about 12 weeks were treated as one pooled group. Findings of the study overall: Just six AZD1222 recipients were seropositive at baseline.

The sequence was obtained from an adult in good health. The sample in question was peripheral blood, obtained on day 0 of AZD1222 vaccination.

CDR3 loop: CASSGARRYGYTF. Here the CDR3 DNA reads TGTGCCAGCAGTGGGGCCCGCCGCTATGGCTACACCTTC. This sequence joins TRBV12-3 or TRBV12-4 and TRBJ1-2, with TRBD1 as a possible D gene (5 bases). Trimming pared 5 bases from V and 4 bases from J, leaving 11 bases between. The CDR3 contains 13 residues.